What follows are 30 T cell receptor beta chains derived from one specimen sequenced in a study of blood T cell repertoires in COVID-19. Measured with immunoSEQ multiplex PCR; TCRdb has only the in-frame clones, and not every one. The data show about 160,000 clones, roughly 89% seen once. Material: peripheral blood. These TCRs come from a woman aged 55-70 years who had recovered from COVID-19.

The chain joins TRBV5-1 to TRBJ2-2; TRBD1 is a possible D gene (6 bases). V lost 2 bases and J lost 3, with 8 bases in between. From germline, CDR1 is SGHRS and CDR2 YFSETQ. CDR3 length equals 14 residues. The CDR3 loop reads CASSFSGDTGELFF. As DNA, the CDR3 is TGCGCCAGCAGCTTTTCAGGGGACACCGGGGAGCTGTTTTTT.

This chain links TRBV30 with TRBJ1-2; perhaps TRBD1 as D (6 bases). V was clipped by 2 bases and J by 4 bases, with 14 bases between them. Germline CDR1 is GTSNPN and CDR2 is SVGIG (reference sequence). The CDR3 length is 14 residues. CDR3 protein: CAWSYLTGTYGYTF. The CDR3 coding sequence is TGTGCCTGGAGTTATCTTACAGGGACCTATGGCTACACCTTC.

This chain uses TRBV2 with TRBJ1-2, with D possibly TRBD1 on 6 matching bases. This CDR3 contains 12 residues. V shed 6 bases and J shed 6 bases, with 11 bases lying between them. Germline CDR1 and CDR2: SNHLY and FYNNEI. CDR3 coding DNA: TGTGCCAGCAGGCAGGGGTTCGATGGCTACACCTTC. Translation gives CASRQGFDGYTF. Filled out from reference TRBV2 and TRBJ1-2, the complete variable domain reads EPEVTQTPSHQVTQMGQEVILRCVPISNHLYFYWYRQILGQKVEFLVSFYNNEISEKSEIFDDQFSVERPDGSNFTLKIRSTKLEDSAMYFCASRQGFDGYTFGSGTRLTVV.

CDR3 DNA sequence: TGTGCCACCAGTGACCCTCGACAGGGTCCCGAGACCCAGTACTTC. This encodes CATSDPRQGPETQYF. The rearrangement joins TRBV24-1 to TRBJ2-5; 7 nucleotides align to TRBD1. V lost 4 bases and J lost 5; bases outside the gene matches: 9. The CDR3 covers 15 residues. Looked up from germline, CDR1 is KGHDR and CDR2 is SFDVKD.

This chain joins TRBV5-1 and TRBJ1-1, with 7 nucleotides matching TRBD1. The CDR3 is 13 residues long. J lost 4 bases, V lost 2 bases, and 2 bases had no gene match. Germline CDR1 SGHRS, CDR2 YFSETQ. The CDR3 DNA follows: TGCGCCAGCAGCTTTGCAGGGGGCACTGAAGCTTTCTTT. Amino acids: CASSFAGGTEAFF.

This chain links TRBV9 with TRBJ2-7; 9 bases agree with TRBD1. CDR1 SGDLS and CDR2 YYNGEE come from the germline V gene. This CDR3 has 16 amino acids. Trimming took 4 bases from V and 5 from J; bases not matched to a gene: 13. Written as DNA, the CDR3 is TGTGCCAGCAGCCCTTCCCTCGGGACAGGGCCCCACGAGCAGTACTTC. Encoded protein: CASSPSLGTGPHEQYF.

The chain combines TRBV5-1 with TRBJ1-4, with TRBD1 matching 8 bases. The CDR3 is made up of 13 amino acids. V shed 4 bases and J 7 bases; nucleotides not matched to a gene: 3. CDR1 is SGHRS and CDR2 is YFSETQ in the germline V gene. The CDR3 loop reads CASSPGQGEKLFF. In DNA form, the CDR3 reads TGCGCCAGCAGCCCCGGACAGGGTGAAAAACTGTTTTTT.

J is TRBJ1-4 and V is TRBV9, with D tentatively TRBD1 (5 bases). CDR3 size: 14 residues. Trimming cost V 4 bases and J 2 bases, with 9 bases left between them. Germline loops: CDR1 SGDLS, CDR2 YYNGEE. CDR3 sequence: CASSPRGTNEKLFF. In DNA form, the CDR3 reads TGTGCCAGCAGCCCCCGGGGGACTAATGAAAAACTGTTTTTT.

In DNA, the CDR3 is TGTGCCAGCAGCTTAGTTGTGCTGGGGGGGAATGAGCAGTTCTTC. The encoded protein is CASSLVVLGGNEQFF. This chain joins TRBV11-2 and TRBJ2-1; 7 nucleotides align to TRBD2. The CDR3 spans 15 residues. The germline gives CDR1 SGHAT, CDR2 FQNNGV. After removal of 1 base from V and 7 bases from J, the junction contained 7 bases not matched to a gene.

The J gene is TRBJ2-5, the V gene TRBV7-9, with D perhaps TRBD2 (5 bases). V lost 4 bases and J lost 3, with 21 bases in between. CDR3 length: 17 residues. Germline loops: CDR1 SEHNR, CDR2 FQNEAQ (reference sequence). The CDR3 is CASSSLYGWAGEETQYF. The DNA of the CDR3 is TGTGCCAGCAGCTCCCTATACGGTTGGGCCGGGGAAGAGACCCAGTACTTC.

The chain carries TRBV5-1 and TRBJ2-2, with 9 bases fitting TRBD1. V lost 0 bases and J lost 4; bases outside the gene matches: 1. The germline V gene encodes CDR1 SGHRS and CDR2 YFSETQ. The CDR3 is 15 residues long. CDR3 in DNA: TGCGCCAGCAGCTTGGAGGACAGGGGCACCGGGGAGCTGTTTTTT. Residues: CASSLEDRGTGELFF.

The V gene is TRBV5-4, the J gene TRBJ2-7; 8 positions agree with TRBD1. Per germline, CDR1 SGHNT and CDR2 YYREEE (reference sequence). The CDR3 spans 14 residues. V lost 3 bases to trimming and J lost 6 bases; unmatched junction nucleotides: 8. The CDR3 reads CASSSGQVSGEQYF. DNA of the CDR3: TGTGCCAGCAGCTCGGGACAGGTATCTGGCGAGCAGTACTTC.

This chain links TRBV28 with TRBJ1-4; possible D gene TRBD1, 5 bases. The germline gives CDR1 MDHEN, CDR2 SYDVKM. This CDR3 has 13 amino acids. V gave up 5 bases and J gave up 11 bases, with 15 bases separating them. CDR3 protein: CASSPAGGGKLFF. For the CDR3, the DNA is TGTGCCAGCAGTCCCGCCGGGGGGGGGAAACTGTTTTTT.

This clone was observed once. In DNA form, the CDR3 reads TGTGCCAGCAGAACTGGACAGGGGACACCCTACGAGCAGTACTTC. It encodes CASRTGQGTPYEQYF. This chain uses TRBV7-8 with TRBJ2-7; 9 bases line up with TRBD1. With V trimmed by 6 bases and J by 2 bases, 8 bases remained unmatched. The length of the CDR3 is 15 residues. In germline, CDR1 is SGHVS, CDR2 FQNEAQ.

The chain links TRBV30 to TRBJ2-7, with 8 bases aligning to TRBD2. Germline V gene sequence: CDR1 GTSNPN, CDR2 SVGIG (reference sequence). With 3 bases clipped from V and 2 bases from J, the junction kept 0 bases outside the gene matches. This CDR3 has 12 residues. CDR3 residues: CAWSGGAYEQYF. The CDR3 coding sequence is TGTGCCTGGAGCGGGGGGGCCTACGAGCAGTACTTC.

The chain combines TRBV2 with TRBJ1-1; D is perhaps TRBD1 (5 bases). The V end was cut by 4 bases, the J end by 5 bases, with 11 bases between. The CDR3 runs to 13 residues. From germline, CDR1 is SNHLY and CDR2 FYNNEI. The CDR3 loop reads CASSGGAGTEAFF. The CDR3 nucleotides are TGTGCCAGCAGTGGGGGCGCGGGGACTGAAGCTTTCTTT.

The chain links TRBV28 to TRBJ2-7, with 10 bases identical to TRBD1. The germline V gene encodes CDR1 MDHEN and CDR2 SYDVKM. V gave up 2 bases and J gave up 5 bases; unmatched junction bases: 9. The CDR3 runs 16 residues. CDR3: CASSLPRGTGDHEQYF. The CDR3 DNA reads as TGTGCCAGCAGTTTACCTCGGGGGACAGGGGACCACGAGCAGTACTTC. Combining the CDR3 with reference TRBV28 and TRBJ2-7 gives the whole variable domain DVKVTQSSRYLVKRTGEKVFLECVQDMDHENMFWYRQDPGLGLRLIYFSYDVKMKEKGDIPEGYSVSREKKERFSLILESASTNQTSMYLCASSLPRGTGDHEQYFGPGTRLTVT.

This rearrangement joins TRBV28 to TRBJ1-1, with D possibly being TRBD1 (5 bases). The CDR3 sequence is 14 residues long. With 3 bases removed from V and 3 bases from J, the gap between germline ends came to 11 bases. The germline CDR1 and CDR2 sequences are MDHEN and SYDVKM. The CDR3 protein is CASSFPPGHTEAFF. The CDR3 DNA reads TGTGCCAGCAGTTTTCCTCCAGGGCACACTGAAGCTTTCTTT.

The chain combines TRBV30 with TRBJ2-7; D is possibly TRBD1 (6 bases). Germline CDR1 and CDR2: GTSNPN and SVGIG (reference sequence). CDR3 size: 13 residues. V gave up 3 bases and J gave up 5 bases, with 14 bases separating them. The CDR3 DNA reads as TGTGCCTGGAGCCCGGGACATAACCACGAGCAGTACTTC. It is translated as CAWSPGHNHEQYF.

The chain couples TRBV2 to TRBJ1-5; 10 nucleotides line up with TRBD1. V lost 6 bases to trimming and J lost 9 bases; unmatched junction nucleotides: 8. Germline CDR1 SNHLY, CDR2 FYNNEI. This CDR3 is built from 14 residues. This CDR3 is CASSTGTGDLPQHF. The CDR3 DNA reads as TGTGCCAGCAGCACCGGGACAGGGGACCTGCCCCAGCATTTT.

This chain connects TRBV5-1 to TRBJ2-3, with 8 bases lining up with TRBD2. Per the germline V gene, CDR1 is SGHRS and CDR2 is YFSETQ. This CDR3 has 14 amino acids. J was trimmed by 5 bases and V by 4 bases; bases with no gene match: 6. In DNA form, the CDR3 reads TGCGCCAGCAGCCCGGGGGGGCAAGGAGATACGCAGTATTTT. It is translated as CASSPGGQGDTQYF.

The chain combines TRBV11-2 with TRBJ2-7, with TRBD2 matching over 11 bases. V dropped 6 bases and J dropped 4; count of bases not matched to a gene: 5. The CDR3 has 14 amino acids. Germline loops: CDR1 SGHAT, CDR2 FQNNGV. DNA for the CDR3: TGTGCCAGCAGACTATCTAGCGGGGGGTACGAGCAGTACTTC. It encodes CASRLSSGGYEQYF. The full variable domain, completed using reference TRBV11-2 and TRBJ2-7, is EAGVAQSPRYKIIEKRQSVAFWCNPISGHATLYWYQQILGQGPKLLIQFQNNGVVDDSQLPKDRFSAERLKGVDSTLKIQPAKLEDSAVYLCASRLSSGGYEQYFGPGTRLTVT.

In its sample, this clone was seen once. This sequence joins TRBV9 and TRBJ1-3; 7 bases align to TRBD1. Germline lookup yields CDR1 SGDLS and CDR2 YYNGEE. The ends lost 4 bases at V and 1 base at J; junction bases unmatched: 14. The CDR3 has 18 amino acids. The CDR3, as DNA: TGTGCCAGCAGCCGGATAGCCGGGACAGCCCTATCTGGAAACACCATATATTTT. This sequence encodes CASSRIAGTALSGNTIYF. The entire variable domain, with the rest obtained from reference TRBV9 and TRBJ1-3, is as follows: DSGVTQTPKHLITATGQRVTLRCSPRSGDLSVYWYQQSLDQGLQFLIQYYNGEERAKGNILERFSAQQFPDLHSELNLSSLELGDSALYFCASSRIAGTALSGNTIYFGEGSWLTVV.

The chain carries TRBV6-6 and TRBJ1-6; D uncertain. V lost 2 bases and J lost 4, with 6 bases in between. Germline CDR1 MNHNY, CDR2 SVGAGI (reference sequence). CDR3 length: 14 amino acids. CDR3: CASSYALYNSPLHF. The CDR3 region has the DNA TGTGCCAGCAGTTACGCCCTATATAATTCACCCCTCCACTTT.

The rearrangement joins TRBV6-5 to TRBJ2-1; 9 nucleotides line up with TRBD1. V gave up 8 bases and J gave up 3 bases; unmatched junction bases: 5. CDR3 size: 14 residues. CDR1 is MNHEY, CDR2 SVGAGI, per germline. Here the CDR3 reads CASGTGYIYNEQFF. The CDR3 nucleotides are TGTGCCAGCGGGACAGGGTATATCTACAATGAGCAGTTCTTC.

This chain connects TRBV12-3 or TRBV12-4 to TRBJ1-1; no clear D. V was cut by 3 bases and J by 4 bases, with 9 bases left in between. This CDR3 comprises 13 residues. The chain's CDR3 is CASSFGHVTEAFF. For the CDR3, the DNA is TGTGCCAGCAGTTTTGGGCATGTCACTGAAGCTTTCTTT.

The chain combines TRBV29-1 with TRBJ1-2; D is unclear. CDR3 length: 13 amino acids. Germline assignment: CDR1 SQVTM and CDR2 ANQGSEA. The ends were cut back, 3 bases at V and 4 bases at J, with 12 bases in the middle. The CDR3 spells CSVDAPGSYGYTF. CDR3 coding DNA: TGCAGCGTTGATGCCCCAGGCAGCTATGGCTACACCTTC.

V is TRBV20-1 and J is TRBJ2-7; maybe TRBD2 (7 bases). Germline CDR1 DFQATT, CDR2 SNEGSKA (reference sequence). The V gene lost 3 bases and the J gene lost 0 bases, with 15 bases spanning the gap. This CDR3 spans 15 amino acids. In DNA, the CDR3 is TGCAGTGCTAGTGGTGCGGGGGCCCTCTCCTACGAGCAGTACTTC. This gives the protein CSASGAGALSYEQYF.

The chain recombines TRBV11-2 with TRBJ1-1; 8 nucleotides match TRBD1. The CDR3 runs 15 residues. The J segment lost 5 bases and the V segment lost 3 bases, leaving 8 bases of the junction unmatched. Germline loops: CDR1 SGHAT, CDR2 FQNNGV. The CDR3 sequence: CASSFQLGQGTEAFF. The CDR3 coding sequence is TGTGCCAGCAGCTTCCAATTAGGACAGGGAACTGAAGCTTTCTTT.

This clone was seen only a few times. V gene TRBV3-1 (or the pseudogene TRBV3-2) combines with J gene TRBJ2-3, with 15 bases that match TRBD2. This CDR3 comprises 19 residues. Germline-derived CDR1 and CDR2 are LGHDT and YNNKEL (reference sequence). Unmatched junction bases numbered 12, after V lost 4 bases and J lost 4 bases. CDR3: CASSPWGLAGGGGSDTQYF. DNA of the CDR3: TGTGCCAGCAGCCCCTGGGGACTAGCGGGGGGCGGTGGGTCAGATACGCAGTATTTT.